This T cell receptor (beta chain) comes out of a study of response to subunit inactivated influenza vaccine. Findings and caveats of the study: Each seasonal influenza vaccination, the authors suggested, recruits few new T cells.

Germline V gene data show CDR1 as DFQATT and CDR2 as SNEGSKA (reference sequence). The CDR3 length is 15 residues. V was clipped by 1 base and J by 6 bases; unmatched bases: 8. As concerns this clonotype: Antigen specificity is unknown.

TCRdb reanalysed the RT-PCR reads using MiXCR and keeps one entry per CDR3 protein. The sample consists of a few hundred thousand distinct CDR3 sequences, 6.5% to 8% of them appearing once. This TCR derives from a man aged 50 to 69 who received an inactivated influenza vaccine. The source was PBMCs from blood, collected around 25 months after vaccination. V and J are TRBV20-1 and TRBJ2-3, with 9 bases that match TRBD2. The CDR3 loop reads CSARGLAGHLDTQYF. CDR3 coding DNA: TGCAGTGCTAGAGGTCTAGCGGGACATCTGGATACGCAGTATTTT.